This TCR beta chain was recovered during a study of patients and donors after allogeneic stem cell transplantation. TCRdb re-analysed the RT-PCR reads in MiXCR, keeping a single row per CDR3 protein. The sample records about 960,000 distinct CDR3 sequences, approximately 19% being singletons. The ends lost 2 bases at V and 3 bases at J; junction bases unmatched: 3. This CDR3 region has 17 residues. Germline CDR1 and CDR2: SGHRS and YFSETQ. The chain uses TRBV5-1 and TRBJ2-4, with TRBD2 identical over 15 bases. This receptor was identified in a human donor who was either an allogeneic HSCT recipient or a stem cell or donor lymphocyte infusion donor (not recorded which). It is not recorded whose cells these are; they may come from a transplant donor. Sequenced material: blood, either unsorted or a sorted T cell fraction (not recorded which). CDR3: CASSFGLAGGNKNIQYF. CDR3 bases: TGCGCCAGCAGCTTCGGACTAGCGGGAGGGAACAAAAACATTCAGTACTTC.